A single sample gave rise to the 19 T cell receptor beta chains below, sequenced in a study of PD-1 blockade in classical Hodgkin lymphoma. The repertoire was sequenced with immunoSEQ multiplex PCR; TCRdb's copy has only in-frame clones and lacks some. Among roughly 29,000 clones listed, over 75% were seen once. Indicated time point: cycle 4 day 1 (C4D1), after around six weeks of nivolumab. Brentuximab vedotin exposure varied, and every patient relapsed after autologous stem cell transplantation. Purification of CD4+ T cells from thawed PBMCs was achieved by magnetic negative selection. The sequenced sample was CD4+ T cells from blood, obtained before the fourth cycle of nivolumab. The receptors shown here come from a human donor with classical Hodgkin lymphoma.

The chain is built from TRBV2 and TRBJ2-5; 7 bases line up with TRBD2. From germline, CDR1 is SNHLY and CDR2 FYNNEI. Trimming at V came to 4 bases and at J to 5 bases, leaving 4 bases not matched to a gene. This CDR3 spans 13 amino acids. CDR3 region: CASSGGGGETQYF. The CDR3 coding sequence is TGTGCCAGCAGTGGCGGGGGAGGGGAGACCCAGTACTTC.

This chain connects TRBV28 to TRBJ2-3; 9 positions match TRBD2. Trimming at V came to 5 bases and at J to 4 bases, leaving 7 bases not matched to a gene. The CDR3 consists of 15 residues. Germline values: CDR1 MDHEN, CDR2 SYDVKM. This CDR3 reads CASSRSSGISDTQYF. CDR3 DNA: TGTGCCAGCAGTCGTTCTAGCGGGATATCAGATACGCAGTATTTT.

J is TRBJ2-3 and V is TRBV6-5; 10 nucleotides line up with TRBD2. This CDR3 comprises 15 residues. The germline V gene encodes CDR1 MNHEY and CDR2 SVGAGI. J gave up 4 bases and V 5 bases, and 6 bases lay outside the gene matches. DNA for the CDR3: TGTGCCAGCAGTCCCCCTAGCGGGAGTGCAGATACGCAGTATTTT. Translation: CASSPPSGSADTQYF.

The chain's CDR3 is CASSSLLAGGQETQYF. The CDR3 nucleotides are TGTGCCAGCAGCTCCTTACTAGCGGGAGGCCAAGAGACCCAGTACTTC. The gene calls are TRBV7-2 and TRBJ2-5, with 12 bases identical to TRBD2. CDR1 is SGHTA and CDR2 is FQGNSA in the germline V gene. J lost 1 base, V lost 4 bases, and 4 bases had no gene match. The length of the CDR3 is 16 residues.

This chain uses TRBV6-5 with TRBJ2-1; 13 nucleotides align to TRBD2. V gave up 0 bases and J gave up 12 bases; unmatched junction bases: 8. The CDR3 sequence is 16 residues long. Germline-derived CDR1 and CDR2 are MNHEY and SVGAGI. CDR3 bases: TGTGCCAGCAGTTACTCCACTAGCGGGAGGGCCCAGGGGCAGTTCTTC. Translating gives CASSYSTSGRAQGQFF.

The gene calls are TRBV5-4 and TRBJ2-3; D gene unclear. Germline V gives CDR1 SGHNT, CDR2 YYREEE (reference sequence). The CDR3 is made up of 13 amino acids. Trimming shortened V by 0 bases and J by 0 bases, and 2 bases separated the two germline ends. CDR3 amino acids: CASSLGSTDTQYF. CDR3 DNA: TGTGCCAGCAGCTTGGGAAGCACAGATACGCAGTATTTT. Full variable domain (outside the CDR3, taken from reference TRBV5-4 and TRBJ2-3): ETGVTQSPTHLIKTRGQQVTLRCSSQSGHNTVSWYQQALGQGPQFIFQYYREEENGRGNFPPRFSGLQFPNYSSELNVNALELDDSALYLCASSLGSTDTQYFGPGTRLTVL.

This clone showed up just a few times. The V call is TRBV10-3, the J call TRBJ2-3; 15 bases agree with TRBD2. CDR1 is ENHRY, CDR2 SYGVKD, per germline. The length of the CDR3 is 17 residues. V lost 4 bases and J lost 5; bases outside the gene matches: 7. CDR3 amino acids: CAISGGLAGGHEDTQYF. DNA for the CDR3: TGTGCCATCAGTGGAGGACTAGCGGGGGGGCATGAAGATACGCAGTATTTT.

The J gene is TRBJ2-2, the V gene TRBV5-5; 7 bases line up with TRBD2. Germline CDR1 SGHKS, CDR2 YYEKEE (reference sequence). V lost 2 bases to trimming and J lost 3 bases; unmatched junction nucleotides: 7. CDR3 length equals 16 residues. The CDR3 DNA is TGTGCCAGCAGCTTAGGGAGGGAGGGGCACACCGGGGAGCTGTTTTTT. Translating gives CASSLGREGHTGELFF.

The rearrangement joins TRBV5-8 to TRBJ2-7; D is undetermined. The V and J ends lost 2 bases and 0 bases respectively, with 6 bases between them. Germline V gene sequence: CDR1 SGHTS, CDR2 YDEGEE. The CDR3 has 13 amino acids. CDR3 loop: CASSFLVSYEQYF. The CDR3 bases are TGTGCCAGCAGCTTCCTGGTCTCCTACGAGCAGTACTTC.

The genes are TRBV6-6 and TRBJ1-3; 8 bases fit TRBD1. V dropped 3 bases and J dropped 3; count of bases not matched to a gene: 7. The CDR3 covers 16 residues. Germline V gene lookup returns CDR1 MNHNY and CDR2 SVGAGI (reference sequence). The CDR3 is CASSYPGTGLGNTIYF. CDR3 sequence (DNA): TGTGCCAGCAGTTATCCCGGGACAGGCCTTGGAAACACCATATATTTT.

The CDR3 sequence: CASSPPGQLTYEQYF. In DNA, the CDR3 is TGTGCCAGCAGTCCTCCGGGACAACTGACCTACGAGCAGTACTTC. V usage is TRBV28 and J usage is TRBJ2-7, with a possible D match to TRBD1 (6 bases). Germline values: CDR1 MDHEN, CDR2 SYDVKM. The CDR3 loop spans 15 amino acids. The ends were cut back, 5 bases at V and 2 bases at J, with 16 bases in the middle.

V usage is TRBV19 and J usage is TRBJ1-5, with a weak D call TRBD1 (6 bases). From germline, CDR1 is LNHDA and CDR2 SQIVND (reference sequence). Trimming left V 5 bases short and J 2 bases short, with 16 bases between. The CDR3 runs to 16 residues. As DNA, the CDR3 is TGTGCCAGTAGTCGGGACGGGACATTTGGCAATCAGCCCCAGCATTTT. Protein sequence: CASSRDGTFGNQPQHF.

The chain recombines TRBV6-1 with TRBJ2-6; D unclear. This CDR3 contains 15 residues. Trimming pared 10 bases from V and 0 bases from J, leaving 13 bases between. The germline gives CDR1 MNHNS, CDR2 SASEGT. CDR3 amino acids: CAIHPRISGANVLTF. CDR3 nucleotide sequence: TGTGCCATTCATCCAAGAATCTCTGGGGCCAACGTCCTGACTTTC.

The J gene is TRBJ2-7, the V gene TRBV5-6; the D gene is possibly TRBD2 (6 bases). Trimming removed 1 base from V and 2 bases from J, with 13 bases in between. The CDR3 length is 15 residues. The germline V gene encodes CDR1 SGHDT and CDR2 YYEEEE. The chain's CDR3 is CASSLYGTGAYEQYF. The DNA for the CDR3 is TGTGCCAGCAGCTTGTACGGGACGGGAGCCTACGAGCAGTACTTC.

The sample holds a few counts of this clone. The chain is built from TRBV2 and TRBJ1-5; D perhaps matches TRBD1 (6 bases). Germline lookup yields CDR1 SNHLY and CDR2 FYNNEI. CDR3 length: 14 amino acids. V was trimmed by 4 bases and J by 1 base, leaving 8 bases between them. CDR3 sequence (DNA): TGTGCCAGCAGTGTTCAGGGGAGCAATCAGCCCCAGCATTTT. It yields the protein CASSVQGSNQPQHF.

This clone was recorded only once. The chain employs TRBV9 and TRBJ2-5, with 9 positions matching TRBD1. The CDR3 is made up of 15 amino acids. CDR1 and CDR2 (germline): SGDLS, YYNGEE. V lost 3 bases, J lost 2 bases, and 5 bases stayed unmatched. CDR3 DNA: TGTGCCAGCAGCGCGAGACAGGGGGTACAAGAGACCCAGTACTTC. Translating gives CASSARQGVQETQYF.

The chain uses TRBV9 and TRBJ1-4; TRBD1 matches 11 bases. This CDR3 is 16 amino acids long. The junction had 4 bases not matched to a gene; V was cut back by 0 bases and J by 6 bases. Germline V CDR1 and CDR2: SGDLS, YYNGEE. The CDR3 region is CASSVGGGQGDEKLFF. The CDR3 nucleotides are TGTGCCAGCAGCGTAGGAGGGGGACAGGGGGATGAAAAACTGTTTTTT.

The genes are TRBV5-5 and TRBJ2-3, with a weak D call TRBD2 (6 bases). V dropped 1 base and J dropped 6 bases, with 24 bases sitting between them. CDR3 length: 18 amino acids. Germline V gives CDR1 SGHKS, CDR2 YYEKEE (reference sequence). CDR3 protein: CASSLRGIATPSLDTQYF. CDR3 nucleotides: TGTGCCAGCAGCTTGCGGGGGATAGCTACCCCCTCCTTGGATACGCAGTATTTT.

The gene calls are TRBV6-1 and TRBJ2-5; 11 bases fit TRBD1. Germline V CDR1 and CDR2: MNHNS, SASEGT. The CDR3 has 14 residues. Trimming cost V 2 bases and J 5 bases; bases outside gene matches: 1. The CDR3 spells CASSERDRGETQYF. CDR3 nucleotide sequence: TGTGCCAGCAGTGAACGGGACAGGGGGGAGACCCAGTACTTC.